The sequence of this T cell receptor beta chain was determined in a study of T cell responses to AZD1222 COVID-19 vaccine. Study results and limitations: Among vaccine-associated CD4 TCRs, coverage spanned spike, with dominance at 160-218 and 743-854.

TCRdb's copy holds only in-frame clones and misses some; the assay was immunoSEQ multiplex PCR. The sample lists 120,000 to 150,000 clones; approximately 85% were seen once. Germline CDR1 is SGDLS and CDR2 is YYNGEE. The CDR3 is 14 residues long. V dropped 0 bases and J dropped 4 bases, with 8 bases sitting between them. This clone was detected once. Its antigen remains unknown. This TCR came from an adult who received the MenACWY meningococcal vaccine as a control. The V gene is TRBV9, the J gene TRBJ2-1, with D unresolved. The sample was peripheral blood, taken 28 days after the second dose of the MenACWY control vaccine. In DNA, the CDR3 is TGTGCCAGCAGCGTAGGCGACGAGTACAATGAGCAGTTCTTC. Translation: CASSVGDEYNEQFF.